This TCR beta chain was recovered during a study of T cell repertoires in cytomegalovirus infection. At the level of the study: Use of recently identified HLA-C-restricted and well-studied HLA-B-restricted CMV epitopes was part of the study. Shared public TCR beta signatures pointed to both CMV infection and a matching HLA type. Study-wide results and limits: The cumulative frequency of public TCR beta families identified carriers of CMV plus the relevant HLA. CMV-specific TCR beta clonotypes restricted by HLA-C were the ones dominating the ex vivo response.

As for this clonotype: The antigen is not known.

Each CDR3 protein is one row after TCRdb ran MiXCR on the reads. Of hundreds of thousands of distinct CDR3 sequences detected, around a third appear once; the ten largest clones hold over 11%. This TCR was recovered from a human donor in good health (CMV status not recorded). Some clones in this sample may be carry-over from other donors' samples. Material: cultured CD8+ T cells from PBMCs, obtained from culture after CMV antigen stimulation.

The CDR3 bases are TGTGCCAGCAGCTTAGGCCGGAGCCTTTACTCGCCCCAGCATTTT. Its translation: CASSLGRSLYSPQHF. V usage is TRBV13 and J usage is TRBJ1-5; D gene unclear. The CDR3 has 15 residues. Germline CDR1 PRHDT, CDR2 FYEKMQ (reference sequence). V was trimmed by 0 bases and J by 9 bases, leaving 15 bases between them. The entire variable domain, with the rest obtained from reference TRBV13 and TRBJ1-5, is as follows: AAGVIQSPRHLIKEKRETATLKCYPIPRHDTVYWYQQGPGQDPQFLISFYEKMQSDKGSIPDRFSAQQFSDYHSELNMSSLELGDSALYFCASSLGRSLYSPQHFGDGTRLSIL.